Following are 26 T cell receptor beta chains from one sample sequenced in a study of tumor and adjacent non-tumor tissue in lung cancer. A modified ARM-PCR protocol with three rounds of nested PCR amplified TCRbeta. Each CDR3 protein gets one entry after TCRdb re-called the multiplex PCR reads with MiXCR. This table holds some 66,000 distinct CDR3 sequences, about 63% found once. No cell sorting was done before RNA was extracted from the tissue. Distant lung tissue was collected more than 3 cm away from the tumor edge. The sample comprised distant non-tumor lung tissue. Receptor source: a man between 65 and 80 years old with non-small cell lung cancer.

This clonotype has more than one count but fewer than ten. A single base separates this from a much larger clone, so it may be a read error. The chain links TRBV12-3 or TRBV12-4 to TRBJ1-6, with TRBD1 matching over 7 bases. The CDR3 consists of 14 residues. The CDR3 here is CASRTGVRNSSLHF. The CDR3 DNA reads as TGTGCCAGCAGAACAGGGGTGCGAAATTCATCCCTCCACTTT.

The rearrangement joins TRBV29-1 to TRBJ1-5; 7 nucleotides line up with TRBD1. The germline V gene encodes CDR1 SQVTM and CDR2 ANQGSEA. The CDR3 runs to 14 residues. After removal of 4 bases from V and 6 bases from J, the junction contained 9 bases not matched to a gene. CDR3 nucleotide sequence: TGCAGCGTTGGGTTTGGACAGGTCGGTCAGCCCCAGCATTTT. Encoded protein: CSVGFGQVGQPQHF.

Of note for this clonotype: The junction and the germline gene differ at one end; a read error may be behind it. The V and J genes are TRBV11-2 and TRBJ1-6; D is unresolved. The CDR3 loop spans 19 amino acids. Germline lookup yields CDR1 SGHAT and CDR2 FQNNGV. The DNA for the CDR3 is TGTTCCAGTAGCTTAGAAAGATACGTGCGGAGCTCCTATAATTCACCCCTCCACTTT. Translated, it gives CSSSLERYVRSSYNSPLHF.

In regard to this clonotype: The germline gene is not matched at one end of the junction; a read error may be the cause. V is TRBV29-1 and J is TRBJ1-2, with TRBD1 matching over 9 bases. The CDR3 contains 12 residues. Germline V gene data show CDR1 as SQVTM and CDR2 as ANQGSEA. The CDR3 loop reads CTVVRDRDGYIF. The CDR3 DNA sequence: TGCACCGTTGTACGGGACAGGGACGGCTACATCTTC.

Regarding this clonotype: A much larger clone sits a single nucleotide away, making a read error possible. This chain joins TRBV4-1 and TRBJ2-2; D possibly corresponds to TRBD2 (5 bases). CDR1 and CDR2 from the germline V gene are MGHRA and YSYEKL. The CDR3 covers 15 residues. CDR3 DNA sequence: TGCGCCAGCAGCCGCTCCCAACTGAACACCGGGAAGCTGTTTTTT. Translating it yields CASSRSQLNTGKLFF.

Regarding this clonotype: A much larger clone is a single base away; this may be a read error. V and J are TRBV5-1 and TRBJ1-5; D may be TRBD1 (5 bases). Trimming left V 3 bases short and J 9 bases short, with 19 bases between. The length of the CDR3 is 15 residues. The V gene's germline CDR1 is SGHRS and CDR2 YFSETQ. CDR3 protein: CASSWDGAGGPPQHF. CDR3 nucleotide sequence: TGCGCCAGCAGCTGGGATGGGGCGGGCGGTCCGCCCCAGCATTTT. The entire variable domain, with the rest obtained from reference TRBV5-1 and TRBJ1-5, is as follows: KAGVTQTPRYLIKTRGQQVTLSCSPISGHRSVSWYQQTPGQGLQFLFEYFSETQRNKGNFPGRFSGRQFSNSRSEMNVSTLELGDSALYLCASSWDGAGGPPQHFGDGTRLSIL.

Concerning this clonotype: No conserved phenylalanine or tryptophan is present at the end of the CDR3, so a read error is the likely explanation. DNA for the CDR3: TGTGCCAGCAGTCACTCCTCAGACAATTCACCTCTCCACTTA. It translates to CASSHSSDNSPLHL. The chain joins TRBV6-5 to TRBJ1-6; D is uncertain. The CDR3 sequence is 14 residues long. Germline V gene data show CDR1 as MNHEY and CDR2 as SVGAGI.

A remark on this clonotype: The germline gene is not matched at one end of the junction; a read error may be the cause. This rearrangement joins TRBV6-2 or TRBV6-3 to TRBJ2-7; D is perhaps TRBD1 (7 bases). The CDR3 totals 15 residues. The germline V gene has CDR1 MNHEY and CDR2 SVGEGT. The chain's CDR3 is CASSYYFRGAYEQYF. In DNA form, the CDR3 reads TGTGCCAGCAGTTACTATTTCAGGGGGGCCTACGAGCAGTACTTT.

This clonotype was observed at least ten times. This rearrangement joins TRBV10-3 to TRBJ1-2; no firm D call. Germline CDR1 is ENHRY and CDR2 is SYGVKD. The length of the CDR3 is 13 residues. V was clipped by 2 bases and J by 5 bases, with 9 bases between them. Written as DNA, the CDR3 is TGTGCCATCAGTGAGACGGAGGCTTATGGCTACACCTTC. The encoded protein is CAISETEAYGYTF.

DNA for the CDR3: TGTGCCAGCAGTTTAATGGGGGGAGCCATTGAAGCTTTCTTT. Translated, it gives CASSLMGGAIEAFF. The rearrangement joins TRBV28 to TRBJ1-1, with a weak D call TRBD1 (5 bases). The CDR3 contains 14 residues. V lost 2 bases and J 7 bases, leaving 14 bases between the germline ends. CDR1 is MDHEN, CDR2 SYDVKM, per germline. Based on the CDR3 plus reference TRBV28 and TRBJ1-1, the full variable domain is DVKVTQSSRYLVKRTGEKVFLECVQDMDHENMFWYRQDPGLGLRLIYFSYDVKMKEKGDIPEGYSVSREKKERFSLILESASTNQTSMYLCASSLMGGAIEAFFGQGTRLTVV.

Here the CDR3 reads CASINTGELFF. As DNA, the CDR3 is TGTGCCAGCATAAACACCGGGGAGCTGTTTTTT. The chain combines TRBV28 with TRBJ2-2, with D unclear. The germline gives CDR1 MDHEN, CDR2 SYDVKM. This CDR3 comprises 11 residues. V gave up 7 bases and J gave up 2 bases, with 2 bases separating them. Together with reference TRBV28 and TRBJ2-2, the CDR3 gives the full variable domain: DVKVTQSSRYLVKRTGEKVFLECVQDMDHENMFWYRQDPGLGLRLIYFSYDVKMKEKGDIPEGYSVSREKKERFSLILESASTNQTSMYLCASINTGELFFGEGSRLTVL.

About this clonotype itself: One end of the junction varies from germline; a read error may be responsible. The chain joins TRBV11-2 to TRBJ2-3; possible D gene TRBD2, 6 bases. The CDR3 is 14 amino acids. The germline V gene encodes CDR1 SGHAT and CDR2 FQNNGV. The CDR3 bases are TGTGCCAGCAGCTCCGGGACTCATGCAGATACTCAGTATTTT. It specifies CASSSGTHADTQYF.

At least ten counts were recorded for this clonotype. V usage is TRBV6-6 and J usage is TRBJ1-5; no firm D call. The CDR3 spans 12 residues. V lost 4 bases to trimming and J lost 5 bases, with 6 bases between them. Germline CDR1 is MNHNY and CDR2 is SVGAGI (reference sequence). This CDR3 reads CASSFGDQPQHF. In DNA, the CDR3 is TGTGCCAGCAGTTTTGGGGATCAGCCCCAGCATTTT.

On this clonotype: Since a much larger clone is just one base distant, this may be a read error. The chain combines TRBV4-1 with TRBJ2-7; 7 nucleotides align to TRBD1. Germline values: CDR1 MGHRA, CDR2 YSYEKL. The CDR3 runs to 15 residues. Unmatched junction bases numbered 12, after V lost 7 bases and J lost 3 bases. Written as DNA, the CDR3 is TGCGCCAGCAACTCTTCACCGGGACAGCTCTACGAGCAGTACTTC. It specifies CASNSSPGQLYEQYF.

The chain uses TRBV30 and TRBJ2-7; no clear D. The germline gives CDR1 GTSNPN, CDR2 SVGIG (reference sequence). The CDR3 extends over 12 amino acids. The CDR3 DNA reads as TGTACCCGGACCCCCGGCGGATACGAGCAGTACTTC. This sequence encodes CTRTPGGYEQYF.

The V and J genes are TRBV2 and TRBJ2-3, with a tentative D call TRBD1 (5 bases). Trimming left V 7 bases short and J 2 bases short, with 10 bases between. Germline V gene lookup returns CDR1 SNHLY and CDR2 FYNNEI. The CDR3 spans 13 residues. DNA of the CDR3: TGTGCCAGCAAGCAGGGATCCACAGATACGCAGTATTTT. Amino acids: CASKQGSTDTQYF.

To note about this clonotype: The junction does not match germline at one end; this may be a read error. This chain links TRBV4-2 with TRBJ2-5; D is ambiguous. The germline CDR1 and CDR2 sequences are LGHNA and YNFKEQ. The CDR3 covers 16 residues. The CDR3 nucleotides are TGTACCAGCAGCGCCACCCCAGCCACGGTACAAGATACCCAGTACTTC. This codes for CTSSATPATVQDTQYF.

The chain employs TRBV20-1 and TRBJ1-1, with 7 bases identical to TRBD1. The CDR3 totals 16 residues. Germline trimming cut 3 bases from V and 3 bases from J; bases unmatched to any gene: 13. Looked up from germline, CDR1 is DFQATT and CDR2 is SNEGSKA (reference sequence). The CDR3 is CSARAPRDSLYTEAFF. The CDR3, as DNA: TGCAGTGCTAGGGCCCCCAGGGACAGCCTTTACACTGAAGCTTTCTTT.

In regard to this clonotype: This may be a read error: a much more frequent sequence differs by one nucleotide. J is TRBJ2-1 and V is TRBV29-1; D gene unclear. Germline-derived CDR1 and CDR2 are SQVTM and ANQGSEA. The CDR3 has 12 residues. Written as DNA, the CDR3 is TGCGGCGTTAACTCTTTGGCGACTGAGCAGTTCTTC. This encodes CGVNSLATEQFF.

In its sample, this clonotype was seen once. This rearrangement joins TRBV28 to TRBJ2-1, with 9 bases identical to TRBD1. The germline gives CDR1 MDHEN, CDR2 SYDVKM. V trimming: 4 bases; J trimming: 16 bases; junction bases outside the gene matches: 20. CDR3 length equals 16 residues. The CDR3 DNA is TGTGCCAGCAGTTCATATCGACAGGGGGTGTACAATGAACTATTCTTC. This encodes CASSSYRQGVYNELFF. The full variable domain, in which reference TRBV28 and TRBJ2-1 provide the parts outside the CDR3, is DVKVTQSSRYLVKRTGEKVFLECVQDMDHENMFWYRQDPGLGLRLIYFSYDVKMKEKGDIPEGYSVSREKKERFSLILESASTNQTSMYLCASSSYRQGVYNELFFGPGTRLTVL.

This clonotype was seen only a few times. This chain connects TRBV19 to TRBJ2-1, with TRBD2 identical over 12 bases. V shed 7 bases and J 9 bases; nucleotides not matched to a gene: 7. Germline-derived CDR1 and CDR2 are LNHDA and SQIVND (reference sequence). This CDR3 is 14 amino acids long. The CDR3 DNA reads as TGTGCCAGTAACCCGACTAGCGGGAGATCTGAGCAGTTCTTC. This translates into CASNPTSGRSEQFF.

With regard to this clonotype: This likely comes from a read error, as the CDR3 has no conserved phenylalanine or tryptophan at its end. The chain employs TRBV11-2 and TRBJ2-7; no clear D. The length of the CDR3 is 13 residues. The germline CDR1 and CDR2 sequences are SGHAT and FQNNGV. This CDR3 is CASSSRAYYGQYL. CDR3 nucleotides: TGTGCCAGCAGCTCCCGGGCTTACTACGGGCAGTACCTC.

Worth noting for this clonotype: With a much larger clone just one base away, this may be a read error. The chain combines TRBV30 with TRBJ1-5; TRBD1 is a possible D gene (5 bases). There are 14 residues in the CDR3. CDR1 GTSNPN and CDR2 SVGIG come from the germline V gene (reference sequence). Between the trimmed V and J ends, which lost 4 bases and 1 base, there was a span of 11 bases. The CDR3, as DNA: TGTGCCTGGACTAACAAGGGGAGCAATCAGCCCCAGCATTTT. Amino acid sequence: CAWTNKGSNQPQHF.

This clonotype was counted only a few times. This could be a read error, since a much larger clone is one nucleotide away. The chain links TRBV5-4 to TRBJ2-1; 7 positions agree with TRBD2. Germline values: CDR1 SGHNT, CDR2 YYREEE (reference sequence). Trimming cost V 4 bases and J 0 bases; bases outside gene matches: 7. CDR3 length: 16 amino acids. The DNA for the CDR3 is TGTGCCAGCAGCGGAAGCGGGAAAAGCTCCTACAATGAGCAGTTCTTC. Translation gives CASSGSGKSSYNEQFF.

A word on this clonotype: This may stem from a read error, because a much larger clone lies one nucleotide away. The chain has TRBV10-3 and TRBJ1-2; D perhaps matches TRBD1 (6 bases). V was clipped by 6 bases and J by 8 bases, with 22 bases between them. Germline V gene data show CDR1 as ENHRY and CDR2 as SYGVKD. This CDR3 has 15 residues. CDR3 protein: CAISKGQWIDGGYTF. The DNA for the CDR3 is TGTGCCATCAGCAAAGGACAGTGGATTGATGGCGGCTACACCTTC.

The sample holds a few counts of this clonotype. The junction does not match germline at one end; this may be a read error. The chain has TRBV29-1 and TRBJ2-1; TRBD1 is a possible D gene (5 bases). Germline CDR1 reads SQVTM; CDR2 reads ANQGSEA. The CDR3 contains 13 residues. The CDR3 here is CGVDVGVYNEQLF. The CDR3 nucleotides read TGCGGCGTCGACGTAGGGGTATACAATGAGCAGCTCTTC.